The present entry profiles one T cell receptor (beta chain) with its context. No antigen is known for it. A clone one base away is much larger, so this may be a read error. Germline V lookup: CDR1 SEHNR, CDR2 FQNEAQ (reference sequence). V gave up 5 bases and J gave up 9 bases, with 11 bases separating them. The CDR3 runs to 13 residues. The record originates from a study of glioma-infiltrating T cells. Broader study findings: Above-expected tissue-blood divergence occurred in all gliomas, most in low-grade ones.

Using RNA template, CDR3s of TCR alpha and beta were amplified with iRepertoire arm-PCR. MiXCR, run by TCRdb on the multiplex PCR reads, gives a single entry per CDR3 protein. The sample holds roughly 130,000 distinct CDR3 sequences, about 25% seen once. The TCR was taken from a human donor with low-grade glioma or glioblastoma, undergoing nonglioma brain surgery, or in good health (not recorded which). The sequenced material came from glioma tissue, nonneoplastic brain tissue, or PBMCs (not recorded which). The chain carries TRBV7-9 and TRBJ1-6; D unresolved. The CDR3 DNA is TGTGCCAGCAGCCCGACCCCAAGTTCACCCCTCCACTTT. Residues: CASSPTPSSPLHF.